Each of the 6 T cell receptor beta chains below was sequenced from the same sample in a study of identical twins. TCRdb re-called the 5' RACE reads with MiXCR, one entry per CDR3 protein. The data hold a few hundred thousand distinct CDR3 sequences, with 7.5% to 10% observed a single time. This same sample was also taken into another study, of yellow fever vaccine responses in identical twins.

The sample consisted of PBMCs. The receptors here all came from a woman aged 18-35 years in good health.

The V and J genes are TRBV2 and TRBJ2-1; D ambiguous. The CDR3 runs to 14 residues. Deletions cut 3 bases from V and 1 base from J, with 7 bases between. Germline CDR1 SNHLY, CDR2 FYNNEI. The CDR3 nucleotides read TGTGCCAGCAGTGATTCTGGTTCCTACAATGAGCAGTTCTTC. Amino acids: CASSDSGSYNEQFF.

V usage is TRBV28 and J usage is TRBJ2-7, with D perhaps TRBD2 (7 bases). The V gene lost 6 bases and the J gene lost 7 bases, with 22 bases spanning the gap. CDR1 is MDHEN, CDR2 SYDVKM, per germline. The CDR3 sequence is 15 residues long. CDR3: CASRGGAVEAGEQYF. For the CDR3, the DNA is TGTGCCAGCAGAGGGGGAGCGGTAGAAGCGGGGGAGCAGTACTTC. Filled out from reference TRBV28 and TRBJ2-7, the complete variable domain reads DVKVTQSSRYLVKRTGEKVFLECVQDMDHENMFWYRQDPGLGLRLIYFSYDVKMKEKGDIPEGYSVSREKKERFSLILESASTNQTSMYLCASRGGAVEAGEQYFGPGTRLTVT.

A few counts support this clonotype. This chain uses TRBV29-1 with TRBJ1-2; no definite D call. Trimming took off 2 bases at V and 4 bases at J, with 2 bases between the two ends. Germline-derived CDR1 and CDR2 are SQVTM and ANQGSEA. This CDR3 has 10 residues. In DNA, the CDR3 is TGCAGCGTTGAAACCTATGGCTACACCTTC. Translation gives CSVETYGYTF.

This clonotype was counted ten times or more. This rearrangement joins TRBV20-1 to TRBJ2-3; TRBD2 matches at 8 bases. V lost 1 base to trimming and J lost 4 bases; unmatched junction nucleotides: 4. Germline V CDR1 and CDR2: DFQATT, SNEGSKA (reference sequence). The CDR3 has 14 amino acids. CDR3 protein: CSARAGGVADTQYF. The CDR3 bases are TGCAGTGCTAGAGCGGGGGGGGTGGCAGATACGCAGTATTTT.

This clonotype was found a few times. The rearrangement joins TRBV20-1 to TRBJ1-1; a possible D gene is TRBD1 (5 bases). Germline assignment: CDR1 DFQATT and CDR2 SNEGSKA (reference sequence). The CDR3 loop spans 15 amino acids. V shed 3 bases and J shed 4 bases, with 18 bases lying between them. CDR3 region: CSASRGTFSATEAFF. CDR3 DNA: TGCAGTGCTAGTAGGGGAACCTTCTCCGCCACTGAAGCTTTCTTT.

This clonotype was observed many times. CDR3: CSASLTGGPYEQYF. The CDR3 nucleotides are TGCAGTGCTAGCTTGACTGGGGGACCCTACGAGCAGTACTTC. The chain links TRBV20-1 to TRBJ2-7; D could derive from TRBD1 or TRBD2 (5 bases each). Germline V CDR1 and CDR2: DFQATT, SNEGSKA (reference sequence). The CDR3 spans 14 residues. The ends were cut back, 3 bases at V and 2 bases at J, with 14 bases in the middle.